Included here is one TCR beta chain sequence, with context. Antigen unknown. These data belong to a study of OX40 agonist ivuxolimab in advanced cancers. Overall study context: Patients were given ivuxolimab, an antibody that agonizes OX40 (CD134).

Study outcomes and limitations: Circulating CD4+ and CD8+ T cells showed clonal expansion by week 6 at 0.1 to 3.0 mg/kg.

Libraries were prepared by immunoSEQ multiplex PCR; TCRdb keeps only in-frame clonotypes and omits some of them. There are more than 10,000 clones in the sample; 67% occur only once, and 20% to 30% lies in the top ten. Trimming took 2 bases from V and 3 from J, leaving 10 bases between them. The germline V gene encodes CDR1 MNHEY and CDR2 SMNVEV (reference sequence). The CDR3 contains 14 residues. The chain combines TRBV27 with TRBJ1-1, with D maybe TRBD1 (6 bases). Sequenced material: CD4+ or CD8+ T cells sorted from blood, taken in a trial of the OX40 agonist ivuxolimab. The source of this sequence is an adult with an advanced solid tumor such as melanoma, head and neck, liver or kidney cancer. The CDR3 loop reads CASSLRAGDTEAFF. The CDR3 region has the DNA TGTGCCAGCAGTTTAAGGGCAGGGGACACTGAAGCTTTCTTT.